This TCR beta chain was recovered during a study of beta chain features in type 1 diabetes (dated by TCRdb to the late 2010s). Study-level background: Mean age, gender distribution, total cell number and subset yield did not differ between patients and healthy donors. In the study, TCRB repertoires of sorted circulating CD4+ T cell subsets from recently diagnosed type 1 diabetes patients were compared with those of matched healthy donors. A total of 85 million to 140 million sorted cells were examined across all samples, and the number of cells per subset was strongly correlated with RNA yield. Whereas all 30 or so donors provided naive and central memory subsets, regulatory and stem cell-like memory subsets were isolated from just 8 patients and about 8 healthy donors.

Results the study describes overall, beyond this receptor: A moderate but significant shortening of TCRB CDR3 length was observed in type 1 diabetes patients in all four CD4+ subsets. Naive, central memory and regulatory TCRB repertoires appeared to be more similar among patients than among healthy donors. PCR might favor shorter templates, but patient and control samples were amplified and corrected together, so any skew would affect both groups equally. HLA sub-analyses involved small numbers of individuals, so any influence of HLA type on TCRB rearrangement remained unresolved. Fewer insertions and more nucleotide deletions at VDJ recombination sites were observed in patients with type 1 diabetes, implying thymic rearrangement abnormalities. Because cDNA rather than genomic DNA was sequenced, highly expressing activated cells could have been over-represented, although no difference in activation and CD3 levels was found between groups.

From the cysteine through the phenylalanine, the CDR3 covers 12 amino acids. Only CDR3 DNA remains: 36 bases, in frame from the first base. CDR1 and CDR2, per the germline V gene (reference sequence), are SEHNR and FQNEAQ. V is cut back by 5 bases and J by 8 bases, with 2 bases in the junction unmatched. The entire amount of isolated RNA was reverse transcribed using the High Capacity cDNA Reverse Transcription Kit, so the sequenced TCRB transcripts were expressed ones. Deep immunoSEQ sequencing was performed on naive, central memory and regulatory T cell samples, with an average of about 4 million total reads per sample. After sorted cells were lysed in RLT buffer, RNA was extracted with DNase-treated RNeasy Micro or Mini kits, with the choice depending on cell number. Each cell subset was processed on its own to prevent cross-contamination, while patient and healthy donor samples were processed together. TCRB sequences were amplified from cDNA with the immunoSEQ multiplex PCR, producing 87-bp fragments spanning the CDR3 region. The amplicons were sequenced using the Illumina HiSeq platform. In the source study's methods: PCR bias was computationally corrected using synthetic template baselines, reads within Hamming distance 2 were collapsed, and singletons that could not be merged were discarded. Reads were aligned against IMGT so that V, D and J genes, CDR3 length and insertions or deletions at six rearrangement sites could be assigned. Within each subset, clonotype counts were normalized to sorted cell number, after which true diversity and Gini coefficients were computed with the tcR R package. Repertoire sharing was quantified using the overlap coefficient calculated on TCRB nucleotide sequences. TCRdb took over this immuneACCESS table, retaining in-frame rearrangements with V and J assigned. Such tables are incomplete; in checked studies, under half of the missing clones stem from an unresolved V gene, and the remainder is unexplained. The V and J calls and clone size come from that table; D and trimming were worked out from the DNA. The sample records almost 350,000 clones, around 9.7% of which are singletons. The ten largest clones capture around 1% of the sample.

This clone was counted at least ten times. Its target antigen remains unknown. Per-base qualities were not stored, and no clone one base away is much larger. Each donor gave one peripheral blood draw, approximately 110 mL on average, collected into heparinised tubes. Using a panel that included CD45RO, CCR7, CD25, CD127, CD95 and CD27, naive, central memory, regulatory and stem cell-like memory CD4+ T cells were sorted on a BD FACSAria II. All sorted populations exceeded 95% purity. PBMCs were isolated right away by Lymphoprep density gradient centrifugation and were stained directly, without culture. So that batch effects would be minimized, each experiment stained and sorted samples in pairs, pairing one healthy donor with one patient.

Recombination joined TRBV7-9 with TRBJ1-4; TRBD1 aligns with 7 central bases. Sequenced input: central memory CD4+ T cells from blood. The source is a man aged 25 to 40 with type 1 diabetes. At the DNA level, the sequence is TGTGCCAGCAGCCCGGGACAGGAAAAACTGTTTTTT. This encodes CASSPGQEKLFF.